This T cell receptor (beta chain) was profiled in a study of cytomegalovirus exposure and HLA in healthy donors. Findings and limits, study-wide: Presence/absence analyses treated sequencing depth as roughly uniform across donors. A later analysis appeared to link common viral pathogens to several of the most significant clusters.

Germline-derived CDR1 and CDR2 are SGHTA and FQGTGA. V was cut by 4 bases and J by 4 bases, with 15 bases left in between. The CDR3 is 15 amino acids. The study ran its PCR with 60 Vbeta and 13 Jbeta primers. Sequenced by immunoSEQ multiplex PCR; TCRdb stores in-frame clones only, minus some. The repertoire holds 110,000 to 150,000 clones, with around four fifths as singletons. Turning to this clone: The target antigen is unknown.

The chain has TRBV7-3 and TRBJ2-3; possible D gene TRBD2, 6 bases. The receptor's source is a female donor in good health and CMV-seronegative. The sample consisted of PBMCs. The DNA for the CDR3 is TGTGCCAGCAGCTCTACCGGGAGTGGTGCAGATACGCAGTATTTT. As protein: CASSSTGSGADTQYF.